Following are 26 T cell receptor beta chains from one sample sequenced in a study of STAT3 mutations in large granular lymphocyte leukemia. General observations from the study: At least one immunodominant TCR beta clonotype appeared in every T-cell large granular lymphocyte leukemia patient.

Profiling relied on immunoSEQ multiplex PCR, and the TCRdb table lists in-frame clones only, not all of them. The sample lists 20,000 to 30,000 clones, about 94% seen once, with approximately 6% in the top ten. These receptors' targets are unknown. Sequenced sample: peripheral blood mononuclear cells. These receptors were taken from a man aged 40-55 years with T-cell large granular lymphocyte leukemia. Some clones in this sample may be carry-over from other donors' samples.

J is TRBJ1-2 and V is TRBV27; 10 nucleotides match TRBD1. CDR1 and CDR2 from the germline V gene are MNHEY and SMNVEV (reference sequence). V trimming: 4 bases; J trimming: 7 bases; junction bases outside the gene matches: 6. The CDR3 length is 14 residues. The CDR3 loop reads CASSSGQGVGGYTF. The CDR3 DNA reads TGTGCCAGCAGTTCTGGACAGGGGGTAGGTGGCTACACCTTC.

V usage is TRBV5-1 and J usage is TRBJ1-2; D ambiguous. CDR1 SGHRS and CDR2 YFSETQ come from the germline V gene. The CDR3 length is 14 residues. V lost 0 bases to trimming and J lost 4 bases, with 10 bases between them. The chain's CDR3 is CASSLASSSYGYTF. The CDR3 nucleotides read TGCGCCAGCAGCTTGGCCAGTAGCAGCTATGGCTACACCTTC.

The chain joins TRBV2 to TRBJ1-6; TRBD1 matches 8 bases. The CDR3 sequence is 14 residues long. Germline V gives CDR1 SNHLY, CDR2 FYNNEI. V lost 6 bases to trimming and J lost 9 bases; unmatched junction nucleotides: 7. The CDR3 DNA reads TGTGCCAGCAGATCCGGGACAGGTGGTTCACCCCTCCACTTT. Translating gives CASRSGTGGSPLHF.

The chain is built from TRBV29-1 and TRBJ2-7; D not certain. V gave up 0 bases and J gave up 2 bases, with 5 bases separating them. The CDR3 extends over 12 amino acids. CDR1 SQVTM and CDR2 ANQGSEA come from the germline V gene. CDR3 sequence: CSVEDQAYEQYF. CDR3 DNA: TGCAGCGTTGAAGATCAAGCCTACGAGCAGTACTTC.

The rearrangement links TRBV7-8 to TRBJ2-7; D is ambiguous. The length of the CDR3 is 15 residues. Germline V gene lookup returns CDR1 SGHVS and CDR2 FQNEAQ. V lost 0 bases, J lost 0 bases, and 9 bases lay in between. The CDR3 coding sequence is TGTGCCAGCAGCTTAGCGGTCGGAAGCTCCTACGAGCAGTACTTC. Amino acids: CASSLAVGSSYEQYF.

This clone occurred once. This chain uses TRBV5-3 with TRBJ2-5; D uncertain. TRBV5-3 has ORF status, its function being uncertain. The ends were cut back, 1 base at V and 8 bases at J, with 15 bases in the middle. CDR3 size: 14 residues. CDR3 DNA sequence: TGTGCCAGAAGCTTGTCCCGGTCACCCCCCACCCAGTACTTC. It yields the protein CARSLSRSPPTQYF.

V gene TRBV6-6 combines with J gene TRBJ1-6; no reliable D call. The CDR3 is made up of 15 amino acids. Germline loops: CDR1 MNHNY, CDR2 SVGAGI (reference sequence). Between the trimmed V and J ends, which lost 2 bases and 5 bases, there was a span of 10 bases. The CDR3 nucleotides are TGTGCCAGCAGTTACGCCAGGAGGAATAATTCACCCCTCCACTTT. Its translation is CASSYARRNNSPLHF.

V gene TRBV7-9 combines with J gene TRBJ1-4, with D possibly matching TRBD1 (5 bases). Germline assignment: CDR1 SEHNR and CDR2 FQNEAQ (reference sequence). The CDR3 has 17 amino acids. The V gene lost 1 base and the J gene lost 5 bases, with 17 bases spanning the gap. The CDR3 region has the DNA TGTGCCAGCAGCTTAGGGGGGATGTGGGGAGTCAATGAAAAACTGTTTTTT. Its translation is CASSLGGMWGVNEKLFF.

The chain employs TRBV28 and TRBJ2-1; D may match TRBD1 or TRBD2 (5 bases each). The germline V gene encodes CDR1 MDHEN and CDR2 SYDVKM. Trimming left V 5 bases short and J 6 bases short, with 20 bases between. The CDR3 totals 16 residues. CDR3: CASSSPGQGFGNEQFF. In nucleotides, the CDR3 is TGTGCCAGCAGTAGTCCGGGGCAGGGATTCGGCAATGAGCAGTTCTTC.

The chain combines TRBV5-6 with TRBJ1-3; D ambiguous. Germline V gene lookup returns CDR1 SGHDT and CDR2 YYEEEE. The CDR3 runs to 16 residues. V dropped 1 base and J dropped 0 bases, with 11 bases sitting between them. CDR3 amino acids: CASSLRGILSGNTIYF. The CDR3 nucleotides read TGTGCCAGCAGCTTGAGAGGGATTCTCTCTGGAAACACCATATATTTT. The full variable domain, with the rest looked up from reference TRBV5-6 and TRBJ1-3, is DAGVTQSPTHLIKTRGQQVTLRCSPKSGHDTVSWYQQALGQGPQFIFQYYEEEERQRGNFPDRFSGHQFPNYSSELNVNALLLGDSALYLCASSLRGILSGNTIYFGEGSWLTVV.

The genes are TRBV6-1 and TRBJ2-1; 10 bases map to TRBD1. The V gene end was trimmed by 8 bases and the J gene end by 4 bases; junction bases not matched to a gene: 8. The CDR3 is made up of 15 amino acids. In germline, CDR1 is MNHNS, CDR2 SASEGT. The DNA of the CDR3 is TGTGCCAGCGCGCAGGACAGGGGGTTTTACAATGAGCAGTTCTTC. The encoded protein is CASAQDRGFYNEQFF.

The chain employs TRBV7-9 and TRBJ1-1; D is unresolved. Trimming stripped 5 bases from V and 3 bases from J, with 4 bases between. Germline V gene data show CDR1 as SEHNR and CDR2 as FQNEAQ (reference sequence). The CDR3 consists of 11 residues. The DNA for the CDR3 is TGTGCCAGCAGCCGCGACACTGAAGCTTTCTTT. Translating it yields CASSRDTEAFF.

J is TRBJ2-7 and V is TRBV5-6, with TRBD1 matching 7 bases. The CDR3 is 14 residues long. Per germline, CDR1 SGHDT and CDR2 YYEEEE. Trimming cost V 0 bases and J 3 bases; bases outside gene matches: 3. Here the CDR3 DNA reads TGTGCCAGCAGCTTGGAGGGGGCAGGCTACGAGCAGTACTTC. It yields the protein CASSLEGAGYEQYF.

V and J are TRBV6-6 and TRBJ1-5, with D perhaps TRBD1 (6 bases). Germline CDR1 is MNHNY and CDR2 is SVGAGI (reference sequence). There are 13 residues in the CDR3. V gave up 7 bases and J gave up 6 bases, with 13 bases separating them. CDR3 in DNA: TGTGCCAGCAATACAGGGACGGGTCAGCCCCAGCATTTT. This encodes CASNTGTGQPQHF.

The rearrangement links TRBV5-8 to TRBJ1-1, with a weak D call TRBD1 (6 bases). Germline assignment: CDR1 SGHTS and CDR2 YDEGEE. This CDR3 region has 14 residues. The V end lost 3 bases, the J end lost 0 bases, and 9 bases lay between the germline ends. The CDR3: CASSWGAVNTEAFF. CDR3 sequence (DNA): TGTGCCAGCAGCTGGGGGGCGGTGAACACTGAAGCTTTCTTT.

The chain joins TRBV5-1 to TRBJ2-3; 11 nucleotides match TRBD2. This CDR3 has 14 residues. Germline V lookup: CDR1 SGHRS, CDR2 YFSETQ. V trimming: 6 bases; J trimming: 0 bases; junction bases outside the gene matches: 0. This chain's CDR3 is CASTSGGSTDTQYF. Written as DNA, the CDR3 is TGCGCCAGCACTAGCGGGGGGAGCACAGATACGCAGTATTTT.

This rearrangement joins TRBV30 to TRBJ1-5; 9 bases are a match to TRBD1. The CDR3 contains 16 residues. Germline V gives CDR1 GTSNPN, CDR2 SVGIG (reference sequence). V shed 0 bases, J shed 0 bases, and the junction held 3 bases outside the gene matches. CDR3 nucleotide sequence: TGTGCCTGGAGTGTAGGGACAGGGCCTAGCAATCAGCCCCAGCATTTT. Encoded protein: CAWSVGTGPSNQPQHF.

CDR3 bases: TGCAGCGTTTCTTCAGTAAACGGGGAGAAAGCTTTCTTT. This sequence encodes CSVSSVNGEKAFF. The V call is TRBV29-1, the J call TRBJ1-1; no reliable D call. From germline, CDR1 is SQVTM and CDR2 ANQGSEA. The CDR3 consists of 13 residues. Trimming took off 5 bases at V and 9 bases at J, with 19 bases between the two ends.

J is TRBJ1-1 and V is TRBV7-9, with TRBD1 identical over 7 bases. CDR1 is SEHNR and CDR2 is FQNEAQ in the germline V gene (reference sequence). V was clipped by 1 base and J by 4 bases; unmatched bases: 6. The CDR3 covers 15 residues. In nucleotides, the CDR3 is TGTGCCAGCAGCTTAGTTCCCTCAGGGGGCACTGAAGCTTTCTTT. Encoded protein: CASSLVPSGGTEAFF.

In DNA, the CDR3 is TGTGCCAGCAGCTCCCCGGGACAGGGCGCACTTGGGGGGCGCACAGATACGCAGTATTTT. This gives the protein CASSSPGQGALGGRTDTQYF. The V gene is TRBV11-3, the J gene TRBJ2-3; 9 positions agree with TRBD1. The CDR3 has 20 residues. Germline assignment: CDR1 SGHNT and CDR2 YENEEA. V was clipped by 4 bases and J by 1 base; unmatched bases: 18.

V gene TRBV4-3 combines with J gene TRBJ2-5; perhaps TRBD1 as D (5 bases). Per germline, CDR1 LGHNA and CDR2 YSLEER. The CDR3 runs 17 residues. Trimming cost V 0 bases and J 2 bases, with 16 bases left between them. CDR3 coding DNA: TGCGCCAGCAGCCAAGATGTTGCGACAGCTATACAAGAGACCCAGTACTTC. Amino acid sequence: CASSQDVATAIQETQYF.

The genes are TRBV18 and TRBJ1-1, with D uncertain. The V and J ends lost 11 bases and 2 bases respectively, with 12 bases between them. The CDR3 is made up of 12 amino acids. Germline CDR1 and CDR2: KGHSH and LQKENI. The CDR3 spells CASLLPNTEAFF. In DNA form, the CDR3 reads TGTGCCTCCCTGCTGCCCAACACTGAAGCTTTCTTT.

This clone was observed a single time. The rearrangement uses TRBV6-5 and TRBJ2-5, with D perhaps TRBD1 (6 bases). Looked up from germline, CDR1 is MNHEY and CDR2 is SVGAGI. This CDR3 comprises 16 residues. Trimming took 0 bases from V and 1 from J, leaving 12 bases between them. The CDR3 DNA sequence: TGTGCCAGCAGTTACTCTTACAGGGTCGGCCAAGAGACCCAGTACTTC. Residues: CASSYSYRVGQETQYF.

This clone appeared once. The J gene is TRBJ1-1, the V gene TRBV7-9; possibly TRBD1 for D (5 bases). V lost 4 bases to trimming and J lost 5 bases, with 11 bases between them. This CDR3 has 13 residues. Germline V gene data show CDR1 as SEHNR and CDR2 as FQNEAQ (reference sequence). The CDR3 loop is CASSWGESTEAFF. The CDR3 DNA sequence: TGTGCCAGCAGCTGGGGGGAGAGTACTGAAGCTTTCTTT.

This chain joins TRBV7-6 and TRBJ1-1; D is possibly TRBD1 (5 bases). V was trimmed by 1 base and J by 1 base, leaving 7 bases between them. This CDR3 spans 14 amino acids. Germline V gene sequence: CDR1 SGHVS, CDR2 FNYEAQ. The CDR3 protein is CASSLGQGNTEAFF. In DNA form, the CDR3 reads TGTGCCAGCAGCTTAGGCCAGGGGAACACTGAAGCTTTCTTT.

The V and J genes are TRBV9 and TRBJ1-1, with TRBD1 identical over 11 bases. CDR3 length: 15 residues. Germline V gives CDR1 SGDLS, CDR2 YYNGEE. V shed 3 bases and J 7 bases; nucleotides not matched to a gene: 8. CDR3 bases: TGTGCCAGCAGCGCGCCCGGACAGGGGGCCGGTGAAGCTTTCTTT. The encoded protein is CASSAPGQGAGEAFF.